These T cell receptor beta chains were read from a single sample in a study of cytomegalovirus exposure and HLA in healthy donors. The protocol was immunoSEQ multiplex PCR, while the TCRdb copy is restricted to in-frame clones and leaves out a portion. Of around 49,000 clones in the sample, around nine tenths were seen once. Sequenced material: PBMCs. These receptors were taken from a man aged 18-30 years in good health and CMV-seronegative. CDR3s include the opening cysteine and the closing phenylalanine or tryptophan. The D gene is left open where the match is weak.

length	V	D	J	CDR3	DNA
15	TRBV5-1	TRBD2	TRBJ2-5	CASSFGTSGQETQYF	TGCGCCAGCAGCTTTGGGACTAGCGGACAAGAGACCCAGTACTTC
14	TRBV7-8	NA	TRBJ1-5	CASSLADSNQPQHF	TGTGCCAGCAGCTTGGCTGATAGCAATCAGCCCCAGCATTTT
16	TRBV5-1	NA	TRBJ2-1	CASGSGLGSFHNEQFF	TGCGCCAGCGGTTCCGGGTTGGGTTCGTTTCACAATGAGCAGTTCTTC
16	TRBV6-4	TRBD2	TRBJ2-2	CASSDEAGANTGELFF	TGTGCCAGCAGTGACGAAGCGGGAGCAAACACCGGGGAGCTGTTTTTT
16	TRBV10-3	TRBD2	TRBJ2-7	CAISEGIAGSGGEQYF	TGTGCCATCAGTGAGGGAATAGCGGGATCAGGTGGAGAGCAGTACTTC
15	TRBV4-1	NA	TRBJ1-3	CASSQERISGNTIYF	TGCGCCAGCAGCCAAGAGAGGATCTCTGGAAACACCATATATTTT
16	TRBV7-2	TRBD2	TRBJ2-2	CASSPRTSGSSGELFF	TGTGCCAGCAGCCCTCGGACTAGCGGGAGTTCCGGGGAGCTGTTTTTT
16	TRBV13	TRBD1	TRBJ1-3	CASSRGTAFSGNTIYF	TGTGCCAGCAGCAGAGGGACAGCCTTCTCTGGAAACACCATATATTTT
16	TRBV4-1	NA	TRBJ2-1	CASSHVRREFYNEQFF	TGCGCCAGCAGCCACGTGCGGAGGGAGTTTTACAATGAGCAGTTCTTC
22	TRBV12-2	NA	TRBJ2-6	CASRFHHSGLAGGPSGANVLTF	TGTGCAAGTCGCTTCCATCACTCCGGACTAGCGGGAGGGCCGTCTGGGGCCAACGTCCTGACTTTC
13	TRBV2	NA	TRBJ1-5	CASSEGPYQPQHF	TGTGCCAGCAGTGAAGGTCCCTATCAGCCCCAGCATTTT
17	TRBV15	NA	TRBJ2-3	CATSLTFWAGMADTQYF	TGTGCCACCAGCTTAACTTTCTGGGCAGGGATGGCAGATACGCAGTATTTT
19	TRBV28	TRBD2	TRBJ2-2	CASSTPTSGRVLNTGELFF	TGTGCCAGCAGTACTCCGACTAGCGGGAGGGTCCTGAACACCGGGGAGCTGTTTTTT
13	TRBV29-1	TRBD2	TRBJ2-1	CSVSRLADNEQFF	TGCAGCGTTTCGCGACTAGCAGACAATGAGCAGTTCTTC
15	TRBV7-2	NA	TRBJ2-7	CASSTRDSRPYEQYF	TGTGCCAGCAGCACCCGGGACTCCCGGCCTTACGAGCAGTACTTC